This entry describes one T cell receptor (beta chain). Both TRBC1 and TRBC2 were covered by a beta constant-region primer of two equimolar oligonucleotides. From the UMI-ligation and nested PCR reads, TCRdb called clonotypes with MiXCR, one entry per CDR3 protein. This table holds 130,000 to 150,000 distinct CDR3 sequences, 15% to 20% found once. The CDR3 is 16 residues long. Trimming left V 1 base short and J 0 bases short, with 10 bases between. Germline CDR1 reads SGHTA; CDR2 reads FQGNSA. This sample is drawn from a study of naive and memory T cell subsets. The gene calls are TRBV7-2 and TRBJ1-3; D ambiguous. The TCR sequence derives from a human donor in good health. The source material was naive CD4+ T cells from blood. CDR3 nucleotide sequence: TGTGCCAGCAGCTTAGAAGCCCGGTACTCTGGAAACACCATATATTTT. It specifies CASSLEARYSGNTIYF.